This TCR beta chain was captured in a study of control samples from healthy donors and cancer patients. The repertoire was sequenced with immunoSEQ multiplex PCR; TCRdb's copy has only in-frame clones and lacks some. This sample yields about 120,000 clones, of which nearly 95% are seen a single time; around 2.5% belongs to the top ten. Trimming cost V 11 bases and J 7 bases, with 18 bases left between them. This CDR3 is 13 amino acids long. Germline V gene data show CDR1 as MDHEN and CDR2 as SYDVKM. This TCR derives from a young man in good health. Sequencing used blood. The chain links TRBV28 to TRBJ2-4; unclear D gene. The DNA of the CDR3 is TGTGCCGGCACCCTTGGCCGGTACAACATTCAGTACTTC. It encodes CAGTLGRYNIQYF.